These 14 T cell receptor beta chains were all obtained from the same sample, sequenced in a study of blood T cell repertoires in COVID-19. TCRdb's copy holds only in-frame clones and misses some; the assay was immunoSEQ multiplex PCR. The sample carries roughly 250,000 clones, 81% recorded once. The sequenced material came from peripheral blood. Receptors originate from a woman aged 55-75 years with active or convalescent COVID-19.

CDR3 region: CASSLNGYRYTF. The CDR3 DNA reads TGTGCCAGCAGTTTAAACGGGTATCGCTACACCTTC. The rearrangement joins TRBV28 to TRBJ1-2, with D unclear. Germline V gene lookup returns CDR1 MDHEN and CDR2 SYDVKM. The CDR3 totals 12 residues. The V end lost 2 bases, the J end lost 9 bases, and 10 bases lay between the germline ends.

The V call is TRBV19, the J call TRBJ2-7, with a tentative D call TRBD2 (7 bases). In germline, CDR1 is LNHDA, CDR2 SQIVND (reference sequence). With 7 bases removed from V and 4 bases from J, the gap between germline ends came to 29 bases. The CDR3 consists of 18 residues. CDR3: CASTPGQKTTGGRYEQYF. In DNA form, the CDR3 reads TGTGCCAGTACCCCAGGACAGAAAACAACGGGGGGCCGGTACGAGCAGTACTTC.

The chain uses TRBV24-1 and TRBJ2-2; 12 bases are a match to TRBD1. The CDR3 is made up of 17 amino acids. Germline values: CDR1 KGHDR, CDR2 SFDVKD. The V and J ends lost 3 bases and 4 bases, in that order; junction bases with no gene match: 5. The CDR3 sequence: CATSDPPGQGATGELFF. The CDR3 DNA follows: TGTGCCACCAGTGATCCCCCGGGACAGGGGGCCACCGGGGAGCTGTTTTTT.

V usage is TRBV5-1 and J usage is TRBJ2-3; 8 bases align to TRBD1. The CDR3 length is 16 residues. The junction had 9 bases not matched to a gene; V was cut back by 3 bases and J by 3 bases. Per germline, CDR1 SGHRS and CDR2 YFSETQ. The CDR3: CASSSMDRDLTDTQYF. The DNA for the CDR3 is TGCGCCAGCAGCTCCATGGACAGGGATCTAACAGATACGCAGTATTTT.

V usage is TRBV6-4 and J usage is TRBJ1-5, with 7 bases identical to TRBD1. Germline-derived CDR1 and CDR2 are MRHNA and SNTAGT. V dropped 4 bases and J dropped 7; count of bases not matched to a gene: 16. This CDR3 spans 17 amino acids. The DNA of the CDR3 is TGTGCCAGCAGTGGAGGTCCCCCACAGGGGACTAGGCAGCCCCAGCATTTT. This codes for CASSGGPPQGTRQPQHF.

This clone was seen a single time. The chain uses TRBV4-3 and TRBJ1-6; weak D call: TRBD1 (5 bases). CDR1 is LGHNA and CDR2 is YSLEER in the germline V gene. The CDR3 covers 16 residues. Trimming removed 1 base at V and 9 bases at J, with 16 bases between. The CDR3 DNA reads TGCGCCAGCAGCCAAGCCTCCAACCGGGGGGGTTCACCCCTCCACTTT. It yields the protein CASSQASNRGGSPLHF.

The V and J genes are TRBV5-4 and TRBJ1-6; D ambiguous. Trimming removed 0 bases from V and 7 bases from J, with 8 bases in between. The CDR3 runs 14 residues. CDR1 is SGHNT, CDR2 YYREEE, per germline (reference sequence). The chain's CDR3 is CASSLAQTNSPLHF. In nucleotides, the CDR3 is TGTGCCAGCAGCTTGGCACAGACCAATTCACCCCTCCACTTT.

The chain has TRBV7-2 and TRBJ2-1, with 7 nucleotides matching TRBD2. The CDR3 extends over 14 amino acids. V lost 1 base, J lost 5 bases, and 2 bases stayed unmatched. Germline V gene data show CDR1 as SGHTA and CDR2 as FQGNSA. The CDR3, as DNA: TGTGCCAGCAGCTTAGGGCGGGGGAACAATGAGCAGTTCTTC. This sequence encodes CASSLGRGNNEQFF.

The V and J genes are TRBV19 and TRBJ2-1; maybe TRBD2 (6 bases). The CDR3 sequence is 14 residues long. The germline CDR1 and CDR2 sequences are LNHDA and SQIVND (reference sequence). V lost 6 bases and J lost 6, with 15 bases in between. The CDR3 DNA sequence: TGTGCCAGTAGAGCCGGGACTCCTCTCAATGAGCAGTTCTTC. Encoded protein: CASRAGTPLNEQFF.

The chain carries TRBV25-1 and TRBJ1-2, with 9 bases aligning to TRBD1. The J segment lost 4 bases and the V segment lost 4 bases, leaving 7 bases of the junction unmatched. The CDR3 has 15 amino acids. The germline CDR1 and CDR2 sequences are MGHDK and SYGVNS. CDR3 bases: TGTGCCAGCAGTGTCGTGGGACAGGGACTCTATGGCTACACCTTC. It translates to CASSVVGQGLYGYTF.

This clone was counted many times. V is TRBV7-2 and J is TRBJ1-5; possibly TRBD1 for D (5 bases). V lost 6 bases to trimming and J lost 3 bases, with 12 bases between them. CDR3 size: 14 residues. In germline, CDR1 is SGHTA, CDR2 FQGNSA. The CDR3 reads CASSRQSLNQPQHF. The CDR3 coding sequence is TGTGCCAGCAGTCGACAGAGCCTCAATCAGCCCCAGCATTTT.

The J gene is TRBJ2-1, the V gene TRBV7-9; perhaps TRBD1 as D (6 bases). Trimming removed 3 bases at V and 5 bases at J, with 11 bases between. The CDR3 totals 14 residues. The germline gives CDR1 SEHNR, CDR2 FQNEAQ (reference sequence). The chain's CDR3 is CASSFSGTNNEQFF. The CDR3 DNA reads TGTGCCAGCAGCTTCTCCGGGACAAACAATGAGCAGTTCTTC.

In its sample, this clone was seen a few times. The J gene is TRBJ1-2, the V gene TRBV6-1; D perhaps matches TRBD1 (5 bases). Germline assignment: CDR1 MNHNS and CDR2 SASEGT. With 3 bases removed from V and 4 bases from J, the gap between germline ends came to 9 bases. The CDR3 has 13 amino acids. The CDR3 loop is CASSDRQGYGYTF. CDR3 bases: TGTGCCAGCAGTGATAGGCAGGGCTATGGCTACACCTTC.

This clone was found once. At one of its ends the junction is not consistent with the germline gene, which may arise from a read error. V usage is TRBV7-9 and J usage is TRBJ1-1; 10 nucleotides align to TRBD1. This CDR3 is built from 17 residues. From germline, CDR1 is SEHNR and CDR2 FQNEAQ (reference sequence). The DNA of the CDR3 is TGTGCCAGCAGCTTATCCCGGGACAGGGGAACGAACACTGAGGCTTTCTTT. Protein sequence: CASSLSRDRGTNTEAFF.